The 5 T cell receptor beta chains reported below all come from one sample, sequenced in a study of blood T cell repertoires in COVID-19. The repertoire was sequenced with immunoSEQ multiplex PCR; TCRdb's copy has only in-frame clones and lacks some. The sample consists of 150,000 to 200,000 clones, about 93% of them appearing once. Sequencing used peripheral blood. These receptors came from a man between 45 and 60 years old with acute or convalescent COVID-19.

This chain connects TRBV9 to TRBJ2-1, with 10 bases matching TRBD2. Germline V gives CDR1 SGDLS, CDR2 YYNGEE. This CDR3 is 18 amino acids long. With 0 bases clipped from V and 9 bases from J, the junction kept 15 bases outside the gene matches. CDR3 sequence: CASSVAGSPAGGPTEQFF. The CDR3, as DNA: TGTGCCAGCAGCGTAGCTGGAAGTCCAGCGGGGGGGCCTACTGAGCAGTTCTTC.

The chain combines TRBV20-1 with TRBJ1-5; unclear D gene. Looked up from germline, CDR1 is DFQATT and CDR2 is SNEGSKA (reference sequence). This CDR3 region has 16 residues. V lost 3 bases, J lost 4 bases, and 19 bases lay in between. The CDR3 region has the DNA TGCAGTGCTAGTGACGCGGTTTGGAGGGTAAATCAGCCCCAGCATTTT. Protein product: CSASDAVWRVNQPQHF.

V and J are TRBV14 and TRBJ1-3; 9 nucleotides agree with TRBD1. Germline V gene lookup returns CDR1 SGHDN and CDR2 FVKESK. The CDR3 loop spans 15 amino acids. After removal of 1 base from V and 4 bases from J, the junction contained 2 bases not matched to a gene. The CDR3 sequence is CASSQGDRAGNTIYF. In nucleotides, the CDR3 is TGTGCCAGCAGCCAAGGGGACAGGGCAGGAAACACCATATATTTT.

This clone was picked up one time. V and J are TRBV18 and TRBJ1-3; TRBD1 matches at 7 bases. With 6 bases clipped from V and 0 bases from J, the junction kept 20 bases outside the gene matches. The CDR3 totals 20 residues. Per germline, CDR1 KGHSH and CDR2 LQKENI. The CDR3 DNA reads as TGTGCCAGCTCCCCCCGGACGCCAGGGGGTCTCTCCAACTCTGGAAACACCATATATTTT. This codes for CASSPRTPGGLSNSGNTIYF.

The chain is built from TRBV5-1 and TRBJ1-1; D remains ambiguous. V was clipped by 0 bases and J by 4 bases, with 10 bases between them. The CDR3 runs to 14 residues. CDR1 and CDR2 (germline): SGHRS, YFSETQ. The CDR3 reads CASSLGGFSTEAFF. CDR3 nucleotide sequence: TGCGCCAGCAGCTTGGGAGGGTTTAGCACTGAAGCTTTCTTT. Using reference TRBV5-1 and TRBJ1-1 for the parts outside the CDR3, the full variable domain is KAGVTQTPRYLIKTRGQQVTLSCSPISGHRSVSWYQQTPGQGLQFLFEYFSETQRNKGNFPGRFSGRQFSNSRSEMNVSTLELGDSALYLCASSLGGFSTEAFFGQGTRLTVV.